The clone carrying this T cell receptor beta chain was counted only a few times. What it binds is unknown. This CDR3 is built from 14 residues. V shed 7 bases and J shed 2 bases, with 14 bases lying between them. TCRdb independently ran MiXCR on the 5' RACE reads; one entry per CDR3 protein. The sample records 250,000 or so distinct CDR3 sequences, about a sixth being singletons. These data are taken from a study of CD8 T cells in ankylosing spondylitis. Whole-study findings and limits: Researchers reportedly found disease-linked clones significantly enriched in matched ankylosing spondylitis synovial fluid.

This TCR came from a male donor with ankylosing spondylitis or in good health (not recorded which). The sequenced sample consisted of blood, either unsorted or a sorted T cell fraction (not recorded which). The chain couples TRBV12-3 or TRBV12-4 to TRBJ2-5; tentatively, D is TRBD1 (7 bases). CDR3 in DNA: TGTGCCAGCAAAAGGCGGGGACAGCAAGAGACCCAGTACTTC. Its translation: CASKRRGQQETQYF.